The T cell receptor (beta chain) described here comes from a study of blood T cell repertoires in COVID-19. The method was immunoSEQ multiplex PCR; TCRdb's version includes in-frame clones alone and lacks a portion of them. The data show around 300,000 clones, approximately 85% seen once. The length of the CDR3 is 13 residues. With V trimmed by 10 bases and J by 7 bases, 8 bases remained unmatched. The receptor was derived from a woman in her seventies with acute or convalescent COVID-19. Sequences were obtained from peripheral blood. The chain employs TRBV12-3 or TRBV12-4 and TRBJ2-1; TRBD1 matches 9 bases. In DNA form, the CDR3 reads TGTGCCATCCCGGGACAGGGATGGAATGAGCAGTTCTTC. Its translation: CAIPGQGWNEQFF.